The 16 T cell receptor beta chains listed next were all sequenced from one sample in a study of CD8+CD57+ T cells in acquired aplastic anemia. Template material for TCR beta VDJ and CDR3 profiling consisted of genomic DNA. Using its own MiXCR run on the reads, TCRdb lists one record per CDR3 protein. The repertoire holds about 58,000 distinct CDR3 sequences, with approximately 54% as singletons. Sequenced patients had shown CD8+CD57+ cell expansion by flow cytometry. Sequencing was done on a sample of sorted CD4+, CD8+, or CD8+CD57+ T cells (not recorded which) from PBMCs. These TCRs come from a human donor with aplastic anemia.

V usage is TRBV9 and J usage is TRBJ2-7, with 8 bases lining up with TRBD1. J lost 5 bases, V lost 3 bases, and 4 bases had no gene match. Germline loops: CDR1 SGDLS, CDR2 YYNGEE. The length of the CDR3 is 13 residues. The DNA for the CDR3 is TGTGCCAGCAGCGCCGGACAGGGACACGAGCAGTACTTC. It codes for CASSAGQGHEQYF. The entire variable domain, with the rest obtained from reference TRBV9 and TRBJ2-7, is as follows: DSGVTQTPKHLITATGQRVTLRCSPRSGDLSVYWYQQSLDQGLQFLIQYYNGEERAKGNILERFSAQQFPDLHSELNLSSLELGDSALYFCASSAGQGHEQYFGPGTRLTVT.

The CDR3 here is CATSRGAGESDTQYF. CDR3 coding DNA: TGTGCCACCAGCAGAGGGGCGGGGGAGTCAGATACGCAGTATTTT. The chain is built from TRBV15 and TRBJ2-3; 7 bases line up with TRBD2. Germline values: CDR1 LNHNV, CDR2 YYDKDF (reference sequence). CDR3 length: 15 amino acids. V dropped 1 base and J dropped 4; count of bases not matched to a gene: 5.

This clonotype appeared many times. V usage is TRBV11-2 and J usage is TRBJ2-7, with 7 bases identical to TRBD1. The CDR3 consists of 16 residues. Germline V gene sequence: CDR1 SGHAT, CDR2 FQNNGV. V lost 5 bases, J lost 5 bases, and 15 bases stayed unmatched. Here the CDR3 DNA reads TGTGCCAGCAGCGAACGAACAGGGGATCTTCATAACGAGCAGTACTTC. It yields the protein CASSERTGDLHNEQYF.

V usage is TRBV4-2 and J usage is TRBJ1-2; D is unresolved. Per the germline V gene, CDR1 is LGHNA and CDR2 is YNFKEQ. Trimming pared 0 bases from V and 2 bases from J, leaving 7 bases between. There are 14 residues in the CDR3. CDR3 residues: CASSQEARNYGYTF. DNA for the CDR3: TGTGCCAGCAGCCAAGAGGCCAGAAACTATGGCTACACCTTC.

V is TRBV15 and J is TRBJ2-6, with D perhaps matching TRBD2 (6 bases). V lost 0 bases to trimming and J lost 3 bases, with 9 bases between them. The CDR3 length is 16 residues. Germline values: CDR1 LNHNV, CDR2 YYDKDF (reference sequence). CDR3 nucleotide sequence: TGTGCCACCAGCAGAGATGGGGGGAGTGGGGCCAACGTCCTGACTTTC. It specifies CATSRDGGSGANVLTF. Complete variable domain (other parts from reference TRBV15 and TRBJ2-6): DAMVIQNPRYQVTQFGKPVTLSCSQTLNHNVMYWYQQKSSQAPKLLFHYYDKDFNNEADTPDNFQSRRPNTSFCFLDIRSPGLGDTAMYLCATSRDGGSGANVLTFGAGSRLTVL.

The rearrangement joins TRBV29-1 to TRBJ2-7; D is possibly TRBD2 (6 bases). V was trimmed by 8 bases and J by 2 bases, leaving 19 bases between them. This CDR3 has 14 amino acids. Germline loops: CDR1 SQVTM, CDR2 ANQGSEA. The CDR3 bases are TGCAGCTCACCCGTGGCTAGCGAGACCTACGAGCAGTACTTC. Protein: CSSPVASETYEQYF.

The CDR3: CATHSGGNYGYTF. The CDR3 nucleotides read TGTGCCACACATAGCGGGGGGAACTATGGCTACACCTTC. The chain uses TRBV10-3 and TRBJ1-2; D may be TRBD1 (5 bases). This CDR3 is built from 13 residues. Germline loops: CDR1 ENHRY, CDR2 SYGVKD. V was shortened by 10 bases and J by 2 bases, with 14 bases between the two germline ends.

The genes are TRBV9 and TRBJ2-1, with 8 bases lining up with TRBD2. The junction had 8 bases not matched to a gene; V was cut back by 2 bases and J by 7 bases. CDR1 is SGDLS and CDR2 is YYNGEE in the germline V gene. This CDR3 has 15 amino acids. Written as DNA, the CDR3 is TGTGCCAGCAGCGTCGGGGGGGAGGGCTGGAATGAGCAGTTCTTC. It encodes CASSVGGEGWNEQFF. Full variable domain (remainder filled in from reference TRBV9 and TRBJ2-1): DSGVTQTPKHLITATGQRVTLRCSPRSGDLSVYWYQQSLDQGLQFLIQYYNGEERAKGNILERFSAQQFPDLHSELNLSSLELGDSALYFCASSVGGEGWNEQFFGPGTRLTVL.

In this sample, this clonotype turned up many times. The CDR3 region has the DNA TGTGCCAGCGAAAGGGGAAGGGCGCTCACAGATACGCAGTATTTT. It specifies CASERGRALTDTQYF. The chain employs TRBV6-6 and TRBJ2-3; maybe TRBD1 (5 bases). The CDR3 is made up of 15 amino acids. V lost 8 bases and J lost 2, with 17 bases in between. CDR1 and CDR2 from the germline V gene are MNHNY and SVGAGI (reference sequence).

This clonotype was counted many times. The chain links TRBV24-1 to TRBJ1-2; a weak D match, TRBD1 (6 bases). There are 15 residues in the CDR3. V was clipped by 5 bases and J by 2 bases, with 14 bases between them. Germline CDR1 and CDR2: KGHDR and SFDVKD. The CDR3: CATSGPGASNYGYTF. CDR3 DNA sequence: TGTGCCACCAGTGGCCCGGGGGCGTCCAACTATGGCTACACCTTC.

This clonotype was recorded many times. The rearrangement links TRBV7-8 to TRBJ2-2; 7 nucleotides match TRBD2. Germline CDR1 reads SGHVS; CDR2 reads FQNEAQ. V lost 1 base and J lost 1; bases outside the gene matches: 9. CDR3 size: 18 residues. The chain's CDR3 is CASSLGQAGLGNTGELFF. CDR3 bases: TGTGCCAGCAGCTTAGGTCAAGCGGGGCTGGGGAACACCGGGGAGCTGTTTTTT.

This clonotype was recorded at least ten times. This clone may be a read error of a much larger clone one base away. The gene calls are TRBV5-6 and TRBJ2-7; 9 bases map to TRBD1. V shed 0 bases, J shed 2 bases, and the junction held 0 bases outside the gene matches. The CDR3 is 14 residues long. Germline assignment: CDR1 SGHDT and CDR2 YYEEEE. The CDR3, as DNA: TGTGCCAGCAGCTTGGGACAGGGGGCCTACGAGCAGTACTTC. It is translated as CASSLGQGAYEQYF.

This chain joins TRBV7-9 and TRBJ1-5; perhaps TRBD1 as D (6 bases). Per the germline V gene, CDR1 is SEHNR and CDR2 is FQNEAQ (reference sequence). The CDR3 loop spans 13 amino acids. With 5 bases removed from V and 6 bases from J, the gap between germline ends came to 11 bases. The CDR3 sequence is CASSVRGGQPQHF. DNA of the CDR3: TGTGCCAGCAGCGTAAGAGGGGGTCAGCCCCAGCATTTT.

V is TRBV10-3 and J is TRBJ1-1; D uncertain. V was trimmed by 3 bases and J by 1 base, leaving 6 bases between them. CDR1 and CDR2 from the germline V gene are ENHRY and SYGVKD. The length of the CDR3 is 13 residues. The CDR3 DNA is TGTGCCATCAGTGAAAGGCAGAACACTGAAGCTTTCTTT. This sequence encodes CAISERQNTEAFF.

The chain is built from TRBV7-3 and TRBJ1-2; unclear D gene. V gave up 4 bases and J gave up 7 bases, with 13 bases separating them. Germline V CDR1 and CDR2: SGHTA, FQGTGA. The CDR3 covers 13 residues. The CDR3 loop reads CASSSLGLGGYTF. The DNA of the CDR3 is TGTGCCAGCAGCTCCCTCGGCTTGGGTGGCTACACCTTC. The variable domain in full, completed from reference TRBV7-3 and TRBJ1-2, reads GAGVSQTPSNKVTEKGKYVELRCDPISGHTALYWYRQSLGQGPEFLIYFQGTGAADDSGLPNDRFFAVRPEGSVSTLKIQRTERGDSAVYLCASSSLGLGGYTFGSGTRLTVV.

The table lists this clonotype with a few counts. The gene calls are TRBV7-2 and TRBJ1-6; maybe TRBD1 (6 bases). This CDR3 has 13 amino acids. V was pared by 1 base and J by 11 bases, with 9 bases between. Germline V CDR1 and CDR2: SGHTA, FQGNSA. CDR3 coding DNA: TGTGCCAGCAGCTTAGGTTGGGACACACCCCTCCACTTT. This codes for CASSLGWDTPLHF.